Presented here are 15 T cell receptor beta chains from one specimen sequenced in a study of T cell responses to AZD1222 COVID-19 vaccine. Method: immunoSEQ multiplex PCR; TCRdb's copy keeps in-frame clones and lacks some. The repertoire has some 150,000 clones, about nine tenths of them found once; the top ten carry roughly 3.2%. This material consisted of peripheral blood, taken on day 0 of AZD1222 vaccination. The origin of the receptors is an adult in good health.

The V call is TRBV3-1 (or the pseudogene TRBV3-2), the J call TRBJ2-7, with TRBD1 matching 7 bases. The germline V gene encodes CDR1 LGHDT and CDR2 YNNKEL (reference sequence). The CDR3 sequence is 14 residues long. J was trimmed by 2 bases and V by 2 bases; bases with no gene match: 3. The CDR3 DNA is TGTGCCAGCAGCCAACGGGACAGTCCCTACGAGCAGTACTTC. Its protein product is CASSQRDSPYEQYF.

Here the CDR3 reads CASSLDRGVYGYTF. CDR3 in DNA: TGTGCCAGCAGCTTGGACAGGGGGGTTTATGGCTACACCTTC. V gene TRBV5-6 combines with J gene TRBJ1-2, with TRBD1 matching over 8 bases. J gave up 5 bases and V 0 bases, and 3 bases lay outside the gene matches. There are 14 residues in the CDR3. The germline V gene encodes CDR1 SGHDT and CDR2 YYEEEE.

The CDR3 DNA follows: TGTGCCAGCAGCTCCGGGACAGGGCCCTACGAGCAGTACTTC. This gives the protein CASSSGTGPYEQYF. This chain joins TRBV5-6 and TRBJ2-7; 9 bases align to TRBD1. From germline, CDR1 is SGHDT and CDR2 YYEEEE. Germline trimming cut 3 bases from V and 2 bases from J; bases unmatched to any gene: 3. The CDR3 is 14 residues long.

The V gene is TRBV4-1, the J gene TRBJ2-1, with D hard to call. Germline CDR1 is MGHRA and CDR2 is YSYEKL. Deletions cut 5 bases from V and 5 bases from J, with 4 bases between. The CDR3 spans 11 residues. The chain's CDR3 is CASSYHNEQFF. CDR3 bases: TGCGCCAGCAGCTATCACAATGAGCAGTTCTTC.

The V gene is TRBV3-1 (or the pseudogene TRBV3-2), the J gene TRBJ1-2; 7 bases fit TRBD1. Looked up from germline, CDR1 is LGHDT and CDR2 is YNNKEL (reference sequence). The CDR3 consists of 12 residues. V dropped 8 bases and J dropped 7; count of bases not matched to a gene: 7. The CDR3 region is CASGQAKLGYTF. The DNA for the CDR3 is TGTGCCAGCGGACAGGCGAAGCTTGGCTACACCTTC.

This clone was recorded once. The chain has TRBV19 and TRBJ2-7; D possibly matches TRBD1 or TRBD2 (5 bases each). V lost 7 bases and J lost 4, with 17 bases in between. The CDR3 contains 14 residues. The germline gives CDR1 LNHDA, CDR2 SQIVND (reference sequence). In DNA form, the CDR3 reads TGTGCCAGTAAACAACGGGACGGTAGATACGAGCAGTACTTC. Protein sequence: CASKQRDGRYEQYF.

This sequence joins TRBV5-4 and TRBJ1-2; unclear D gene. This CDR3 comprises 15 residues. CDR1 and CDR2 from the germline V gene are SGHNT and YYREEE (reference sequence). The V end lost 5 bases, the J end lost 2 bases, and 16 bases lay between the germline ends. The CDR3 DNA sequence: TGTGCCAGCAGACTGGCCGTGGAGGAGAACTATGGCTACACCTTC. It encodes CASRLAVEENYGYTF.

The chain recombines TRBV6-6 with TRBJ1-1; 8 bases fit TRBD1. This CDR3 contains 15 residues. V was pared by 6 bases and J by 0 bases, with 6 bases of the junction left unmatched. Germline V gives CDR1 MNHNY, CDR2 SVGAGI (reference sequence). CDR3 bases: TGTGCCAGCAGGGGACAGGCATTTATGAACACTGAAGCTTTCTTT. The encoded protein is CASRGQAFMNTEAFF.

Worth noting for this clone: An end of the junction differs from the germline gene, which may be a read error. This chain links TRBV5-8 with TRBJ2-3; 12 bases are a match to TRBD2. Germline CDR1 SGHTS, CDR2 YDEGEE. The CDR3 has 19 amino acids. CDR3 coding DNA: TGTGCCAGCAGTTTGGGCGTCGGGCTAGCGGGGGGGCCTTCAGATACGCAGTATTTT. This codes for CASSLGVGLAGGPSDTQYF.

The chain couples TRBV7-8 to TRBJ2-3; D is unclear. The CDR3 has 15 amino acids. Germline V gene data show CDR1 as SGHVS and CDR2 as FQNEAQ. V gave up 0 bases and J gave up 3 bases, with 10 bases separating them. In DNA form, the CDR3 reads TGTGCCAGCAGCTTAGCGAGGCTGGGGACAGATACGCAGTATTTT. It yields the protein CASSLARLGTDTQYF.

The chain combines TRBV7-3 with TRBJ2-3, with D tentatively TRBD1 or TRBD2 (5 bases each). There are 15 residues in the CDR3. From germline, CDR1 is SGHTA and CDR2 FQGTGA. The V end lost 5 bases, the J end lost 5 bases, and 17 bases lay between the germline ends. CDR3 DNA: TGTGCCAGCAGCGGGGACCAGACCCCCGTAGATACGCAGTATTTT. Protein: CASSGDQTPVDTQYF.

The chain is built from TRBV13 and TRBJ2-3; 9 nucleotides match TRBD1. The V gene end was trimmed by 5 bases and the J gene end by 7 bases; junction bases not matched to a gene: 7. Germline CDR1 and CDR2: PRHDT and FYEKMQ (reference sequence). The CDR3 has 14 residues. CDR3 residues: CASSTRDRANTQYF. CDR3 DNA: TGTGCCAGCAGCACCCGGGACAGGGCAAATACGCAGTATTTT.

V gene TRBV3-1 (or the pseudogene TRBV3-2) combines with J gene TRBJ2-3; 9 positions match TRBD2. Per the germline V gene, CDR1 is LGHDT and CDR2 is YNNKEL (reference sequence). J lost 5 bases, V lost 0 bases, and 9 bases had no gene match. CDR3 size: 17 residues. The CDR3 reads CASSQDRSQAGGDTQYF. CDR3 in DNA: TGTGCCAGCAGCCAAGATCGTTCGCAAGCGGGAGGAGATACGCAGTATTTT.

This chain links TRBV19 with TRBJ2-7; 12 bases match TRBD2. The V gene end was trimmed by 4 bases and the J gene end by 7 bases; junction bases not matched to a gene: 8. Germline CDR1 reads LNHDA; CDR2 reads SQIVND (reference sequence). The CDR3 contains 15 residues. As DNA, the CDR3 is TGTGCCAGTAGTACCGAGAGACTAGCGGGAGTTGAGCAGTACTTC. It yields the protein CASSTERLAGVEQYF.

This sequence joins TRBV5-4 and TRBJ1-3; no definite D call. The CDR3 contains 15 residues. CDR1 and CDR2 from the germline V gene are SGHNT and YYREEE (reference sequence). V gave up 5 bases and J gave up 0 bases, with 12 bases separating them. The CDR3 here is CASRRPTNSGNTIYF. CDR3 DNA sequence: TGTGCCAGCAGACGCCCGACCAACTCTGGAAACACCATATATTTT. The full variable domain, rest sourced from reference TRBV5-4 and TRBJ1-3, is ETGVTQSPTHLIKTRGQQVTLRCSSQSGHNTVSWYQQALGQGPQFIFQYYREEENGRGNFPPRFSGLQFPNYSSELNVNALELDDSALYLCASRRPTNSGNTIYFGEGSWLTVV.